These 21 T cell receptor beta chains originate from one sample sequenced in a study of cytomegalovirus exposure and HLA in healthy donors. The PCR contained 60 Vbeta and 13 Jbeta primers. Data came from immunoSEQ multiplex PCR; TCRdb stores just in-frame clones and leaves some out. The sample has 95,000 to 100,000 clones; around four fifths are singletons. Sequences were obtained from PBMCs. The source of these receptors is a man aged 40-49 years in good health and CMV-seropositive.

This clone has a handful of counts. The chain employs TRBV2 and TRBJ2-5, with TRBD1 matching 7 bases. The end of the DNA aligns better with TRBJ2-7, so the J call may be wrong. Germline V gene sequence: CDR1 SNHLY, CDR2 FYNNEI. CDR3 length equals 14 residues. In DNA, the CDR3 is TGTGCCAGCAGGGCTACAGGGGCTTCCTACGAGCAGTACTTC. The encoded protein is CASRATGASYEQYF.

The chain combines TRBV19 with TRBJ2-7; 11 bases line up with TRBD2. Germline loops: CDR1 LNHDA, CDR2 SQIVND (reference sequence). There are 18 residues in the CDR3. After removal of 4 bases from V and 1 base from J, the junction contained 12 bases not matched to a gene. The CDR3 nucleotides read TGTGCCAGTAGTACCGAACCTTCTAGCGGGGGGACGTCCTACGAGCAGTACTTC. Translating it yields CASSTEPSSGGTSYEQYF.

This chain links TRBV2 with TRBJ1-3; D might be TRBD1 (5 bases). This CDR3 spans 13 amino acids. Germline lookup yields CDR1 SNHLY and CDR2 FYNNEI. The V and J ends lost 4 bases and 2 bases respectively, with 6 bases between them. CDR3 DNA sequence: TGTGCCAGCAGTGGGGGGGCTGGAAACACCATATATTTT. Translating it yields CASSGGAGNTIYF.

This sequence joins TRBV5-5 and TRBJ1-5; no firm D call. Trimming pared 4 bases from V and 4 bases from J, leaving 3 bases between. This CDR3 spans 11 amino acids. Germline CDR1 and CDR2: SGHKS and YYEKEE (reference sequence). The DNA of the CDR3 is TGTGCCAGCAGCCAGAATCAGCCCCAGCATTTT. This translates into CASSQNQPQHF.

J is TRBJ2-7 and V is TRBV5-1, with 8 bases aligning to TRBD2. The CDR3 is 14 amino acids. Germline assignment: CDR1 SGHRS and CDR2 YFSETQ. V dropped 3 bases and J dropped 2; count of bases not matched to a gene: 4. The CDR3 protein is CASSWGLVTYEQYF. In DNA form, the CDR3 reads TGCGCCAGCAGCTGGGGACTAGTCACCTACGAGCAGTACTTC.

The count of this clone is one. V usage is TRBV5-1 and J usage is TRBJ2-1; D may be TRBD2 (5 bases). Trimming took 4 bases from V and 2 from J, leaving 10 bases between them. The CDR3 extends over 14 amino acids. Germline V CDR1 and CDR2: SGHRS, YFSETQ. The CDR3 bases are TGCGCCAGCAGCCCCGGGGAGCCCTACAATGAGCAGTTCTTC. Amino acids: CASSPGEPYNEQFF.

The sample holds a few counts of this clone. This chain connects TRBV6-1 to TRBJ1-2; D perhaps matches TRBD1 (5 bases). The CDR3 sequence is 14 residues long. Trimming pared 2 bases from V and 5 bases from J, leaving 12 bases between. From germline, CDR1 is MNHNS and CDR2 SASEGT. DNA of the CDR3: TGTGCCAGCAGTGAACAGGGCGGGGGTTATGGCTACACCTTC. It encodes CASSEQGGGYGYTF.

J is TRBJ2-1 and V is TRBV7-9; D not certain. Per the germline V gene, CDR1 is SEHNR and CDR2 is FQNEAQ (reference sequence). The CDR3 is made up of 16 amino acids. V gave up 1 base and J gave up 5 bases, with 15 bases separating them. As DNA, the CDR3 is TGTGCCAGCAGCTTAGTCGGTTCCCAGGCAAACAATGAGCAGTTCTTC. Amino acids: CASSLVGSQANNEQFF.

The rearrangement links TRBV5-6 to TRBJ2-4; 7 bases align to TRBD1. After removal of 2 bases from V and 8 bases from J, the junction contained 4 bases not matched to a gene. The germline V gene has CDR1 SGHDT and CDR2 YYEEEE. The CDR3 is made up of 13 amino acids. The DNA of the CDR3 is TGTGCCAGCAGCTTAGGGGGCGGGTACATTCAGTACTTC. Protein: CASSLGGGYIQYF.

The J gene is TRBJ2-7, the V gene TRBV4-3, with 11 bases matching TRBD2. The V segment lost 1 base and the J segment 5 bases; nucleotides outside the gene matches: 4. CDR1 is LGHNA and CDR2 is YSLEER in the germline V gene. This CDR3 spans 15 amino acids. Here the CDR3 DNA reads TGCGCCAGCAGCCAAGGGACTAGCGGGTCCCACGAGCAGTACTTC. Its protein is CASSQGTSGSHEQYF.

This clone has just a few counts. The chain couples TRBV18 to TRBJ1-1; D possibly corresponds to TRBD1 (5 bases). Looked up from germline, CDR1 is KGHSH and CDR2 is LQKENI. This CDR3 contains 14 residues. Trimming pared 6 bases from V and 0 bases from J, leaving 11 bases between. This chain's CDR3 is CASSQTDMNTEAFF. CDR3 DNA sequence: TGTGCCAGCTCTCAGACAGACATGAACACTGAAGCTTTCTTT.

V and J are TRBV14 and TRBJ2-4; D unresolved. CDR1 is SGHDN and CDR2 is FVKESK in the germline V gene. The CDR3 has 13 amino acids. The V end was cut by 2 bases, the J end by 8 bases, with 10 bases between. CDR3 sequence reads: CASSQNSGDIQYF. In DNA, the CDR3 is TGTGCCAGCAGCCAAAACTCCGGAGACATTCAGTACTTC. Full variable domain (missing parts from reference TRBV14 and TRBJ2-4): EAGVTQFPSHSVIEKGQTVTLRCDPISGHDNLYWYRRVMGKEIKFLLHFVKESKQDESGMPNNRFLAERTGGTYSTLKVQPAELEDSGVYFCASSQNSGDIQYFGAGTRLSVL.

The V gene is TRBV29-1, the J gene TRBJ2-5; 12 bases map to TRBD2. Trimming cost V 6 bases and J 3 bases; bases outside gene matches: 8. The CDR3 spans 15 residues. CDR1 SQVTM and CDR2 ANQGSEA come from the germline V gene. CDR3 DNA sequence: TGCAGCGTCCCGACTAGCGGGGGCCTAGAAGAGACCCAGTACTTC. Residues: CSVPTSGGLEETQYF.

The chain joins TRBV5-8 to TRBJ2-2, with 7 bases lining up with TRBD1. Per germline, CDR1 SGHTS and CDR2 YDEGEE. J gave up 1 base and V 0 bases, and 3 bases lay outside the gene matches. The CDR3 is made up of 16 amino acids. CDR3 loop: CASSLERGRNTGELFF. CDR3 nucleotides: TGTGCCAGCAGCTTGGAAAGGGGGCGGAACACCGGGGAGCTGTTTTTT.

The chain uses TRBV13 and TRBJ2-3; TRBD2 matches 8 bases. Germline V gives CDR1 PRHDT, CDR2 FYEKMQ (reference sequence). V lost 5 bases, J lost 2 bases, and 18 bases stayed unmatched. This CDR3 has 19 residues. The CDR3 nucleotides read TGTGCCAGCAGCACGACTAGATGGCGGGGGGCCAAACTCACAGATACGCAGTATTTT. It translates to CASSTTRWRGAKLTDTQYF.

The chain links TRBV7-2 to TRBJ2-5, with 10 bases lining up with TRBD1. CDR3 length: 16 amino acids. Trimming at V came to 2 bases and at J to 5 bases, leaving 8 bases not matched to a gene. Germline V lookup: CDR1 SGHTA, CDR2 FQGNSA. CDR3 nucleotide sequence: TGTGCCAGCAGCTTAAGACAGGGGGCGTCAGGGGAGACCCAGTACTTC. Protein: CASSLRQGASGETQYF.

This clone has a handful of counts. The chain employs TRBV9 and TRBJ1-1, with D unclear. Trimming removed 2 bases from V and 0 bases from J, with 11 bases in between. The CDR3 sequence is 15 residues long. Germline V gene data show CDR1 as SGDLS and CDR2 as YYNGEE. The CDR3 DNA reads as TGTGCCAGCAGCGTTTTGGAGGCCGTGAACACTGAAGCTTTCTTT. It translates to CASSVLEAVNTEAFF.

CDR3 protein: CASSPWTRGQGSGNTIYF. The CDR3 coding sequence is TGTGCCAGCAGCCCGTGGACGCGGGGACAGGGCTCTGGAAACACCATATATTTT. The chain employs TRBV28 and TRBJ1-3; 9 bases are a match to TRBD1. The CDR3 length is 18 residues. V was pared by 6 bases and J by 0 bases, with 12 bases of the junction left unmatched. Germline V CDR1 and CDR2: MDHEN, SYDVKM.

This sequence joins TRBV29-1 and TRBJ2-3, with 15 bases lining up with TRBD2. The germline V gene has CDR1 SQVTM and CDR2 ANQGSEA. There are 16 residues in the CDR3. Trimming removed 5 bases from V and 4 bases from J; junction bases left unmatched: 7. CDR3 coding DNA: TGCAGCGTTTCGGGACTAGCGGGAGGTGTTGCAGATACGCAGTATTTT. Translating gives CSVSGLAGGVADTQYF.

This clone was seen just once. The conserved closing phenylalanine or tryptophan is absent in this CDR3, likely reflecting a read error. This chain uses TRBV28 with TRBJ1-2; D possibly corresponds to TRBD1 (6 bases). This CDR3 has 13 residues. Germline loops: CDR1 MDHEN, CDR2 SYDVKM. Trimming took 8 bases from V and 6 from J, leaving 16 bases between them. The CDR3 loop reads CASGDTGFNGYTL. The CDR3 DNA sequence: TGTGCCAGCGGTGATACAGGGTTTAATGGCTACACCCTC.

The count of this clone is one. The chain employs TRBV29-1 and TRBJ2-2; 8 bases align to TRBD2. CDR1 is SQVTM and CDR2 is ANQGSEA in the germline V gene. The junction had 9 bases not matched to a gene; V was cut back by 4 bases and J by 8 bases. The CDR3 is 14 residues long. Here the CDR3 DNA reads TGCAGCGTTGTTCTCGCGGGGGGCGCGGGGGAGCTGTTTTTT. Translated: CSVVLAGGAGELFF.